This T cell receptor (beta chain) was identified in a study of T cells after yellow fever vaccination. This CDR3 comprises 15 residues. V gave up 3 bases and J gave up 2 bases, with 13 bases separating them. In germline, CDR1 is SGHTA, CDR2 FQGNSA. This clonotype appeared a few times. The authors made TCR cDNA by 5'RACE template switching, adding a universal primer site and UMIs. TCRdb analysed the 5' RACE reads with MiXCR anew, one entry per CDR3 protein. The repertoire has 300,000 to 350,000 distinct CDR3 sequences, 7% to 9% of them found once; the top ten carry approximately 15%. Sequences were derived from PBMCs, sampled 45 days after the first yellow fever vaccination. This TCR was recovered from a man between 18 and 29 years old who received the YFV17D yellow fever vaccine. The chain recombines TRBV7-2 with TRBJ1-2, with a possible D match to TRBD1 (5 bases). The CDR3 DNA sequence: TGTGCCAGCAGCTTTGGAAGCGGGGCAAACTATGGCTACACCTTC. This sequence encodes CASSFGSGANYGYTF.